This entry concerns a single T cell receptor beta chain. This record belongs to a study of blood T cell repertoires in COVID-19. Overall study: Both acute and convalescent COVID-19 samples were obtained from the United States, Italy and Spain. T cells, B-cell-depleted T cells, or PBMCs supplied cDNA or gDNA.

V was trimmed by 6 bases and J by 7 bases, leaving 13 bases between them. The CDR3 is made up of 12 amino acids. Germline CDR1 reads MDHEN; CDR2 reads SYDVKM. Per the original data handling: The authors estimated nucleated cell counts from reference gene primer amplification. This table comes from immunoSEQ multiplex PCR, and its TCRdb copy is limited to in-frame clones, with some not included. V, J and clone size reflect that table, while D and trimming were determined from the DNA. Of hundreds of thousands of clones listed, about 88% are singletons. Sequencing was performed on peripheral blood. V gene TRBV28 combines with J gene TRBJ2-7; D unclear. The TCR originated in a woman aged 40 to 50 who had recovered from COVID-19. CDR3 in DNA: TGTGCCAGCAGGGCAGGCCCAAAGGAGCAGTACTTC. Protein product: CASRAGPKEQYF.